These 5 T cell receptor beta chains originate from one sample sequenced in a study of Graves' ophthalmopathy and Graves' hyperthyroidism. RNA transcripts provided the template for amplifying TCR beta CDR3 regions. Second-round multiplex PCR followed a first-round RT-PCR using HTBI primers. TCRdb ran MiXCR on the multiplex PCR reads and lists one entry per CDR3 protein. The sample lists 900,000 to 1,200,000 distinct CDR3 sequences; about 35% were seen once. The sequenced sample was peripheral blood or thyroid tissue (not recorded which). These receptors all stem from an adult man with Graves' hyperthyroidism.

Written as DNA, the CDR3 is TGTGCCAGCAACCCGGGAGAGTTGAAGACCCAGTACTTC. This encodes CASNPGELKTQYF. The chain links TRBV7-6 to TRBJ2-5, with D possibly being TRBD2 (6 bases). This CDR3 contains 13 residues. The V gene lost 7 bases and the J gene lost 6 bases, with 15 bases spanning the gap. CDR1 and CDR2 (germline): SGHVS, FNYEAQ.

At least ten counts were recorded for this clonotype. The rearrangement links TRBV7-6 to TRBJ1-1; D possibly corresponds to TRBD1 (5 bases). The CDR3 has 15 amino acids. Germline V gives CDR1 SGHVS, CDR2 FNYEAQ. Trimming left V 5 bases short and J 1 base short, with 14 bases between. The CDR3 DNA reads TGTGCCAGCAGCAAGACGGACATAAAGAACACTGAAGCTTTCTTT. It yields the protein CASSKTDIKNTEAFF.

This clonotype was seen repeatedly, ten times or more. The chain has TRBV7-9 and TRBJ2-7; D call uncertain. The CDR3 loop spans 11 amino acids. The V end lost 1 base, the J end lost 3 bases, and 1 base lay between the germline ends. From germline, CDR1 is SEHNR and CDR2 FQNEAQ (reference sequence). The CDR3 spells CASSLDYEQYF. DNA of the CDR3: TGTGCCAGCAGCTTAGACTACGAGCAGTACTTC.

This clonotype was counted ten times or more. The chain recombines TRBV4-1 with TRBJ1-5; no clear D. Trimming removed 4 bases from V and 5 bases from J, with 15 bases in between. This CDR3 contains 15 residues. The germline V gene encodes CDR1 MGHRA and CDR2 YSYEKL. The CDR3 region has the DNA TGCGCCAGCAGCCCTGACAATGACCGTGATCAGCCCCAGCATTTT. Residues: CASSPDNDRDQPQHF.

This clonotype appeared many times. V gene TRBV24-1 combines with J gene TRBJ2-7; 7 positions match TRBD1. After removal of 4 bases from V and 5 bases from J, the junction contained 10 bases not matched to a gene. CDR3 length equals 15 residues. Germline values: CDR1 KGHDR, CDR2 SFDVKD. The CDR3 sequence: CATSDNRGVSDEQYF. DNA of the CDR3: TGTGCCACCAGTGACAACAGGGGAGTAAGCGACGAGCAGTACTTC.